This entry lists 21 T cell receptor beta chains sequenced from one sample in a study of shared clonotypes between healthy human individuals. Data came from immunoSEQ multiplex PCR; TCRdb stores just in-frame clones and leaves some out. The sample lists around 690,000 clones; 90% were seen once. Material: memory CD8+ T cells from PBMCs. The subset was: CD45RO+ cells pooled with CCR7-negative TemRA cells. The receptors come from a man younger than 35 in good health. Some clones in this sample may be carry-over from other donors' samples.

The genes are TRBV7-2 and TRBJ2-7, with TRBD2 matching over 8 bases. Trimming took 1 base from V and 3 from J; bases not matched to a gene: 5. CDR3 length equals 15 residues. Germline loops: CDR1 SGHTA, CDR2 FQGNSA. CDR3 nucleotides: TGTGCCAGCAGCTTAGTTGGCGGGGGGATCTACGAGCAGTACTTC. Protein sequence: CASSLVGGGIYEQYF. Full variable domain (missing parts from reference TRBV7-2 and TRBJ2-7): GAGVSQSPSNKVTEKGKDVELRCDPISGHTALYWYRQSLGQGLEFLIYFQGNSAPDKSGLPSDRFSAERTGGSVSTLTIQRTQQEDSAVYLCASSLVGGGIYEQYFGPGTRLTVT.

CDR3 residues: CASSPPGLAGVVTRELFF. The CDR3 nucleotides read TGTGCCAGCTCCCCCCCGGGACTAGCGGGAGTGGTCACGAGGGAGCTGTTTTTT. The chain uses TRBV18 and TRBJ2-2; 14 bases fit TRBD2. This CDR3 has 18 amino acids. The germline V gene has CDR1 KGHSH and CDR2 LQKENI. Trimming cost V 6 bases and J 9 bases; bases outside gene matches: 15.

This clone was seen only once. This sequence joins TRBV27 and TRBJ2-7; 7 nucleotides line up with TRBD1. Germline V lookup: CDR1 MNHEY, CDR2 SMNVEV (reference sequence). J was trimmed by 6 bases and V by 6 bases; bases with no gene match: 17. This CDR3 comprises 16 residues. The CDR3, as DNA: TGTGCCAGCAGCCCCTTCCCCTTACACAGGGGACGCGAGCAGTACTTC. It codes for CASSPFPLHRGREQYF.

This rearrangement joins TRBV29-1 to TRBJ2-7; 7 nucleotides align to TRBD1. Germline V gene data show CDR1 as SQVTM and CDR2 as ANQGSEA. The CDR3 is 17 residues long. The trim removed 3 bases at V and 1 base at J, leaving 15 bases unmatched. The CDR3 loop is CSVELAGGNGVSYEQYF. The CDR3 DNA follows: TGCAGCGTTGAGTTGGCAGGGGGTAACGGAGTTTCCTACGAGCAGTACTTC.

V is TRBV4-3 and J is TRBJ1-2, with TRBD1 matching 12 bases. The CDR3 totals 16 residues. With 5 bases clipped from V and 3 bases from J, the junction kept 7 bases outside the gene matches. Per germline, CDR1 LGHNA and CDR2 YSLEER. CDR3 sequence reads: CASSVRDRGRDYGYTF. As DNA, the CDR3 is TGCGCCAGCAGCGTCCGGGACAGGGGGCGCGACTATGGCTACACCTTC.

V gene TRBV11-1 combines with J gene TRBJ2-7, with D tentatively TRBD2 (5 bases). The CDR3 totals 15 residues. CDR1 and CDR2 from the germline V gene are SGHAT and FQDESV (reference sequence). Trimming stripped 2 bases from V and 0 bases from J, with 11 bases between. CDR3 nucleotides: TGTGCCAGCAGCTTACCCCGGGGAAGCTCCTACGAGCAGTACTTC. This encodes CASSLPRGSSYEQYF.

This rearrangement joins TRBV7-2 to TRBJ2-7; D assignment may be TRBD1 or TRBD2 (5 bases each). CDR3 length: 15 amino acids. V dropped 3 bases and J dropped 0 bases, with 12 bases sitting between them. Germline-derived CDR1 and CDR2 are SGHTA and FQGNSA. CDR3: CASSLGTRSSYEQYF. The CDR3 DNA follows: TGTGCCAGCAGCTTGGGGACCCGTAGCTCCTACGAGCAGTACTTC.

V is TRBV19 and J is TRBJ2-2; 8 bases are shared with TRBD2. Germline V gene lookup returns CDR1 LNHDA and CDR2 SQIVND (reference sequence). The CDR3 totals 15 residues. With V trimmed by 9 bases and J by 4 bases, 10 bases remained unmatched. CDR3 region: CASGWREAVTGELFF. In DNA, the CDR3 is TGTGCCAGCGGGTGGCGGGAGGCAGTCACCGGGGAGCTGTTTTTT. The full variable domain, with the rest looked up from reference TRBV19 and TRBJ2-2, is DGGITQSPKYLFRKEGQNVTLSCEQNLNHDAMYWYRQDPGQGLRLIYYSQIVNDFQKGDIAEGYSVSREKKESFPLTVTSAQKNPTAFYLCASGWREAVTGELFFGEGSRLTVL.

The chain carries TRBV28 and TRBJ2-7, with TRBD2 matching 10 bases. CDR3 length equals 15 residues. In germline, CDR1 is MDHEN, CDR2 SYDVKM. V dropped 2 bases and J dropped 2; count of bases not matched to a gene: 3. As DNA, the CDR3 is TGTGCCAGCAGTTTACGTAGCGGGAGGACCTACGAGCAGTACTTC. This codes for CASSLRSGRTYEQYF.

For this clone: Mismatch with germline at one junction end may stem from a read error. This chain connects TRBV9 to TRBJ2-1, with 11 bases aligning to TRBD2. The CDR3 sequence is 16 residues long. CDR1 SGDLS and CDR2 YYNGEE come from the germline V gene. DNA for the CDR3: TGTGCCAGCAGCCTTCGTGGTAGCGGGAGGGCACATGAACAGTTCTTC. It yields the protein CASSLRGSGRAHEQFF.

The V and J genes are TRBV2 and TRBJ2-2; 10 bases are a match to TRBD1. The germline CDR1 and CDR2 sequences are SNHLY and FYNNEI. The CDR3 contains 16 residues. V dropped 4 bases and J dropped 5; count of bases not matched to a gene: 7. The chain's CDR3 is CASSVLGTGETGELFF. DNA of the CDR3: TGTGCCAGCAGTGTACTCGGGACAGGGGAGACCGGGGAGCTGTTTTTT. The complete variable domain, with remaining parts taken from reference TRBV2 and TRBJ2-2, reads EPEVTQTPSHQVTQMGQEVILRCVPISNHLYFYWYRQILGQKVEFLVSFYNNEISEKSEIFDDQFSVERPDGSNFTLKIRSTKLEDSAMYFCASSVLGTGETGELFFGEGSRLTVL.

J is TRBJ2-7 and V is TRBV19, with D maybe TRBD2 (5 bases). Per the germline V gene, CDR1 is LNHDA and CDR2 is SQIVND (reference sequence). The ends were cut back, 2 bases at V and 6 bases at J, with 17 bases in the middle. The CDR3 has 15 residues. CDR3 amino acids: CASSILHGGSGEQYF. In DNA form, the CDR3 reads TGTGCCAGTAGTATATTACACGGCGGGTCAGGCGAGCAGTACTTC.

V gene TRBV27 combines with J gene TRBJ2-7; no clear D. The CDR3 extends over 15 amino acids. Per germline, CDR1 MNHEY and CDR2 SMNVEV (reference sequence). The V gene lost 4 bases and the J gene lost 1 base, with 14 bases spanning the gap. CDR3 residues: CASSSTMSMSYEQYF. CDR3 nucleotide sequence: TGTGCCAGCAGTTCCACCATGAGTATGTCCTACGAGCAGTACTTC.

Points on this clone: Because the CDR3 is missing its conserved closing phenylalanine or tryptophan, this is likely a read error. The V and J genes are TRBV28 and TRBJ2-7; D may be TRBD1 or TRBD2 (6 bases each). V was clipped by 4 bases and J by 1 base, with 11 bases between them. CDR1 MDHEN and CDR2 SYDVKM come from the germline V gene. This CDR3 spans 14 amino acids. CDR3 in amino acids: CASSSRGESYEQYL. The CDR3 coding sequence is TGTGCCAGCAGTTCTAGGGGGGAGTCCTACGAGCAGTACCTC.

CDR3 sequence: CASSPSGEFGEKLFF. The CDR3 nucleotides are TGTGCCAGCAGCCCCTCCGGGGAGTTTGGTGAAAAACTGTTTTTT. The V gene is TRBV11-2, the J gene TRBJ1-4; no clear D gene. The germline V gene has CDR1 SGHAT and CDR2 FQNNGV. Trimming removed 5 bases from V and 7 bases from J, with 17 bases in between. The CDR3 is 15 amino acids.

This chain links TRBV28 with TRBJ2-3, with D possibly matching TRBD2 (5 bases). This CDR3 region has 14 residues. The V and J ends lost 6 bases and 4 bases respectively, with 14 bases between them. CDR1 is MDHEN and CDR2 is SYDVKM in the germline V gene. The CDR3 protein is CASSPGEGPDTQYF. CDR3 DNA sequence: TGTGCCAGCAGCCCCGGTGAGGGTCCAGATACGCAGTATTTT.

The chain carries TRBV9 and TRBJ1-5; D remains ambiguous. Germline V gives CDR1 SGDLS, CDR2 YYNGEE. The CDR3 runs 14 residues. Between the trimmed V and J ends, which lost 0 bases and 11 bases, there was a span of 15 bases. This chain's CDR3 is CASSVEPETSTQHF. The CDR3 region has the DNA TGTGCCAGCAGCGTAGAGCCAGAGACGTCGACCCAGCATTTT.

The chain joins TRBV6-5 to TRBJ2-5, with D uncertain. Deletions cut 3 bases from V and 7 bases from J, with 15 bases between. Germline CDR1 MNHEY, CDR2 SVGAGI. There are 14 residues in the CDR3. CDR3 residues: CASSYPTSSGTQYF. CDR3 nucleotides: TGTGCCAGCAGTTATCCGACAAGCTCGGGGACCCAGTACTTC.

The rearrangement joins TRBV27 to TRBJ1-1, with D tentatively TRBD1 (5 bases). CDR1 MNHEY and CDR2 SMNVEV come from the germline V gene (reference sequence). Trimming removed 4 bases from V and 1 base from J, with 13 bases in between. The CDR3 sequence is 15 residues long. DNA for the CDR3: TGTGCCAGCAGTTCCCAGGGTATAGGGAACACTGAAGCTTTCTTT. This codes for CASSSQGIGNTEAFF.

V gene TRBV6-5 combines with J gene TRBJ2-3, with TRBD2 matching over 8 bases. CDR1 is MNHEY, CDR2 SVGAGI, per germline. There are 14 residues in the CDR3. V shed 7 bases and J 4 bases; nucleotides not matched to a gene: 7. DNA of the CDR3: TGTGCCAGCACCAACGGGGGGGGGCCAGATACGCAGTATTTT. This gives the protein CASTNGGGPDTQYF.

The CDR3 loop is CASSAPTGTVEAFF. DNA for the CDR3: TGTGCCAGCAGCGCACCTACCGGGACAGTGGAAGCTTTCTTT. The chain links TRBV9 to TRBJ1-1; 7 nucleotides match TRBD1. The length of the CDR3 is 14 residues. Germline CDR1 is SGDLS and CDR2 is YYNGEE. After removal of 3 bases from V and 8 bases from J, the junction contained 10 bases not matched to a gene.